Sequencing of this T cell receptor (beta chain) was carried out in a study of T cell responses to AZD1222 COVID-19 vaccine. Overall study findings and caveats: Clonal diversity may have been underestimated, and the donors were mostly white British, with more females than males. Reports say nearly half of spike-specific TCRs go after unmutated variant regions. Sampled repertoires all dated from after the peak T cell response.

Investigators merged groups given second doses at roughly 4 or roughly 12 weeks. Concerning this clone: As yet, its antigen is unknown.

CDR1 is MGHRA and CDR2 is YSYEKL in the germline V gene. Trimming took 0 bases from V and 6 from J; bases not matched to a gene: 6. The CDR3 spans 16 residues. TCRdb's copy holds only in-frame clones and misses some; the assay was immunoSEQ multiplex PCR. Of 120,000 to 150,000 clones in the sample, around 90% are singletons; the top ten hold around 3%. Sequenced here: peripheral blood, sampled 28 days after the second AZD1222 dose. This clonotype originated in an adult who received the AZD1222 COVID-19 vaccine. The V gene is TRBV4-1, the J gene TRBJ1-3; 9 bases align to TRBD1. CDR3: CASSQETGGYENTIYF. Written as DNA, the CDR3 is TGCGCCAGCAGCCAAGAGACAGGGGGATACGAAAACACCATATATTTT.